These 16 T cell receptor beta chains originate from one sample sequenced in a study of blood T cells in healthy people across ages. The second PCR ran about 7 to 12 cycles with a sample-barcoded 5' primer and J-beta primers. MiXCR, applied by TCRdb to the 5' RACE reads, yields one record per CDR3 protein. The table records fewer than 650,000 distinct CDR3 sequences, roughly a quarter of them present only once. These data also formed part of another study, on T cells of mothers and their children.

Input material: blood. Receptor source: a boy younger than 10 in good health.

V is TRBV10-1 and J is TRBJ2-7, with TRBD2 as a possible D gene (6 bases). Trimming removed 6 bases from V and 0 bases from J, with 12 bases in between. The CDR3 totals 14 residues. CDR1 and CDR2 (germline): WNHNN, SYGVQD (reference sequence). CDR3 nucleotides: TGCGCCAGCAGGGGGACTGAGAGCTCCTACGAGCAGTACTTC. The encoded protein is CASRGTESSYEQYF.

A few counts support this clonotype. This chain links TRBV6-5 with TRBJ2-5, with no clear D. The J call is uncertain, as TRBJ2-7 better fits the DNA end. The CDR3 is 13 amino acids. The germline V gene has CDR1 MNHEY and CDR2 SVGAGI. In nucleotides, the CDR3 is TGTGCCAGCAGGAAGGCCAGCTCCTACGAGCAGTACTTC. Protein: CASRKASSYEQYF.

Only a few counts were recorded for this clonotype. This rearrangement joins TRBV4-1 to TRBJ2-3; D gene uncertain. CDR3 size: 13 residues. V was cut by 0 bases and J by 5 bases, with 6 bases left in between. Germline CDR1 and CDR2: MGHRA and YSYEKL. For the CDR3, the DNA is TGCGCCAGCAGCCAAGAGGGGTTAGATACGCAGTATTTT. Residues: CASSQEGLDTQYF.

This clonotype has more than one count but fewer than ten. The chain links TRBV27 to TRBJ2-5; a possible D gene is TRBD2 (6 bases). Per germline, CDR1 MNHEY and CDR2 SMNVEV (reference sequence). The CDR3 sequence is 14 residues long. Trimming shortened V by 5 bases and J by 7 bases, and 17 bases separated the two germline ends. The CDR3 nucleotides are TGTGCCAGCAGTCCCTTGGGACTTGGGGGGACCCAGTACTTC. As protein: CASSPLGLGGTQYF.

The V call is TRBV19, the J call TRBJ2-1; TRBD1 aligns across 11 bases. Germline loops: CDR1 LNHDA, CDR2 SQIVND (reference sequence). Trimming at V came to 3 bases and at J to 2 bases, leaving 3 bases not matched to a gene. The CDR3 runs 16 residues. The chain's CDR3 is CASSMPGQGAYNEQFF. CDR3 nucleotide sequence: TGTGCCAGTAGTATGCCGGGACAGGGGGCCTACAATGAGCAGTTCTTC.

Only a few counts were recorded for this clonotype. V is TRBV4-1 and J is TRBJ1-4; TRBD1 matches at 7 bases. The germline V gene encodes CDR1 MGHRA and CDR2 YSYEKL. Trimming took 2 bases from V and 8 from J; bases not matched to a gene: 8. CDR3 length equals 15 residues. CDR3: CASSQPQGSGEKLFF. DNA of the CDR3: TGCGCCAGCAGCCAACCACAGGGGTCGGGCGAAAAACTGTTTTTT.

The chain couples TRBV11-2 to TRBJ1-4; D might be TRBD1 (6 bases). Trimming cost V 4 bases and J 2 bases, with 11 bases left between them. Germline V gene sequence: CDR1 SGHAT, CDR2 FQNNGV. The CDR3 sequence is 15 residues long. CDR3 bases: TGTGCCAGCAGCTCGCACAGGGTTACTAATGAAAAACTGTTTTTT. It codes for CASSSHRVTNEKLFF.

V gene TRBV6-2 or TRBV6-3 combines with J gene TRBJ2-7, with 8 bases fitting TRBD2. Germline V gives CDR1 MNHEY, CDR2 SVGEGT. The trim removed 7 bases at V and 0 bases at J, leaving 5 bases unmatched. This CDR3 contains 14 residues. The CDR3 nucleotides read TGTGCCAGCACGCGGGAGGAGATCTCCTACGAGCAGTACTTC. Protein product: CASTREEISYEQYF.

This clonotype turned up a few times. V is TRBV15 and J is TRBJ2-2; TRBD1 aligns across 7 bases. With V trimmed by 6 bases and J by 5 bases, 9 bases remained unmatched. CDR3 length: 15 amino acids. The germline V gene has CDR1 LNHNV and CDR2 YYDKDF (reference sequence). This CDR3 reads CATSVVATGTGELFF. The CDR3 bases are TGTGCCACCAGTGTGGTTGCGACAGGGACCGGGGAGCTGTTTTTT. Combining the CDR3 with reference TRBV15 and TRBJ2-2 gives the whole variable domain DAMVIQNPRYQVTQFGKPVTLSCSQTLNHNVMYWYQQKSSQAPKLLFHYYDKDFNNEADTPDNFQSRRPNTSFCFLDIRSPGLGDTAMYLCATSVVATGTGELFFGEGSRLTVL.

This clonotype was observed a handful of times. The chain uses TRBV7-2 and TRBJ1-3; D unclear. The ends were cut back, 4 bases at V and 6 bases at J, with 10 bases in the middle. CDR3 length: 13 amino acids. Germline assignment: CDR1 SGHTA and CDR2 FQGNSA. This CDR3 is CASSSSLLNTIYF. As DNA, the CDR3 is TGTGCCAGCAGCTCCTCTTTATTAAACACCATATATTTT.

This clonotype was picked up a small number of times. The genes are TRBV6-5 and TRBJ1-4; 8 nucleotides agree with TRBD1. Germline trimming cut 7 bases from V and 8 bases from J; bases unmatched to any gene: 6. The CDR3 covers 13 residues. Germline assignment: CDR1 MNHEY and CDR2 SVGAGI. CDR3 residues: CASNRQGSEKLFF. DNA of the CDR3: TGTGCCAGCAACCGACAGGGGAGCGAAAAACTGTTTTTT.

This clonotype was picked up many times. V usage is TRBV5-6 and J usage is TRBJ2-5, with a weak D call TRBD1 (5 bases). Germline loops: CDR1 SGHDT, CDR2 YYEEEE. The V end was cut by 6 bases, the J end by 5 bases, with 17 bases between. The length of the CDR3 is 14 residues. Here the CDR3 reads CASITLREGETQYF. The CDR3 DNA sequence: TGTGCCAGCATCACACTCAGGGAAGGGGAGACCCAGTACTTC.

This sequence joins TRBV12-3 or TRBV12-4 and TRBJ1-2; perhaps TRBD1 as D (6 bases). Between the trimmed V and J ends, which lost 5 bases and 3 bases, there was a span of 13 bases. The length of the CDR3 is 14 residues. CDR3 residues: CASSPRDTDYGYTF. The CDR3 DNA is TGTGCCAGCAGTCCCCGGGACACCGACTATGGCTACACCTTC.

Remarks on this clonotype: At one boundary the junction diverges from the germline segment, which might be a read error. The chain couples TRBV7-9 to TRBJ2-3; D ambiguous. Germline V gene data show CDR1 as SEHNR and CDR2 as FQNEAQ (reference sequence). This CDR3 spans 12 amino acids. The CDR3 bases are TGCGCCAGCAGCTTAGACGGAGATACGCAGTATTTT. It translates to CASSLDGDTQYF.

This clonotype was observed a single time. The CDR3 DNA reads as TGTGCCAGCAGTTACCCAGGGCATCATGAGCAGTTCTTC. Encoded protein: CASSYPGHHEQFF. This chain connects TRBV6-5 to TRBJ2-1; a possible D gene is TRBD1 (5 bases). The V end lost 2 bases, the J end lost 8 bases, and 10 bases lay between the germline ends. In germline, CDR1 is MNHEY, CDR2 SVGAGI. The CDR3 contains 13 residues.

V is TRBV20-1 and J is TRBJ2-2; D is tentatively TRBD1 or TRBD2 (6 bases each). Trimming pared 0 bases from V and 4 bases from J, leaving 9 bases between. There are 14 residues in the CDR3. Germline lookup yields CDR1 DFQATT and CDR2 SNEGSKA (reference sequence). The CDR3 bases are TGCAGTGCTAGAGATTGGGGGGCCACCGGGGAGCTGTTTTTT. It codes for CSARDWGATGELFF.